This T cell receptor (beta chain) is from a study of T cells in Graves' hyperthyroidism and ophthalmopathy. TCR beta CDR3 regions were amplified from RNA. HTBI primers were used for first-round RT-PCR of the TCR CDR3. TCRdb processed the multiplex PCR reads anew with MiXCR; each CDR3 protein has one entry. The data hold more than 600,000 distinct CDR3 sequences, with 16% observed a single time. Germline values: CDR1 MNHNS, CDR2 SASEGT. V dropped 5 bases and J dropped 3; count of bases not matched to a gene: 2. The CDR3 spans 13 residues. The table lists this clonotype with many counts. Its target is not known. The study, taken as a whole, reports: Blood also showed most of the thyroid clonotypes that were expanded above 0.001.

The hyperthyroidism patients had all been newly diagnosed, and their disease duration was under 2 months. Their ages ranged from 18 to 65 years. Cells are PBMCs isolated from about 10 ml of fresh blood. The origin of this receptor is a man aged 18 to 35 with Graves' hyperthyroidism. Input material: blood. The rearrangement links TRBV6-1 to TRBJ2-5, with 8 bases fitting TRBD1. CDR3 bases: TGTGCCAGCAGTCGACAGGGGAAAGAGACCCAGTACTTC. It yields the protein CASSRQGKETQYF.